These 26 T cell receptor beta chains originate from one sample sequenced in a study of response to subunit inactivated influenza vaccine. TCRdb re-derived calls from the RT-PCR reads in MiXCR, one entry per CDR3 protein. Of some 600,000 distinct CDR3 sequences listed, roughly 15% were seen once; the top ten hold approximately 7.6%. The sequences come from PBMCs from blood, collected approximately 15 days before vaccination. These receptors all stem from a man between 50 and 59 years old who received an inactivated influenza vaccine.

The rearrangement joins TRBV12-3 or TRBV12-4 to TRBJ2-2; no firm D call. Trimming pared 3 bases from V and 6 bases from J, leaving 11 bases between. CDR3 length: 14 residues. This chain's CDR3 is CASSLAFPAGELFF. DNA for the CDR3: TGTGCCAGCAGTTTGGCCTTCCCTGCCGGGGAGCTGTTTTTT.

This clonotype was seen more than once but under ten times. The chain carries TRBV6-1 and TRBJ2-7; the D is unclear. Germline V CDR1 and CDR2: MNHNS, SASEGT. This CDR3 contains 15 residues. With 0 bases removed from V and 5 bases from J, the gap between germline ends came to 14 bases. CDR3 residues: CASSEALQPSNEQYF. The DNA for the CDR3 is TGTGCCAGCAGTGAAGCGCTCCAGCCCTCTAACGAGCAGTACTTC.

The sample holds a few counts of this clonotype. V and J are TRBV18 and TRBJ2-7; perhaps TRBD1 as D (6 bases). Between the trimmed V and J ends, which lost 4 bases and 4 bases, there was a span of 14 bases. The CDR3 is 14 residues long. CDR1 KGHSH and CDR2 LQKENI come from the germline V gene. CDR3 DNA: TGTGCCAGCTCACTTCAGGGGAACGGGTACGAGCAGTACTTC. Protein product: CASSLQGNGYEQYF.

This clonotype was found a few times. The rearrangement joins TRBV29-1 to TRBJ2-7, with 7 bases fitting TRBD1. Germline V gene lookup returns CDR1 SQVTM and CDR2 ANQGSEA. CDR3 size: 16 residues. V lost 6 bases and J lost 2; bases outside the gene matches: 16. The CDR3 loop is CSVKGASLHQTYEQYF. For the CDR3, the DNA is TGCAGCGTGAAGGGGGCTAGTCTCCACCAGACCTACGAGCAGTACTTC.

The sample holds many counts of this clonotype. V is TRBV29-1 and J is TRBJ2-7, with TRBD2 matching over 9 bases. After removal of 4 bases from V and 1 base from J, the junction contained 8 bases not matched to a gene. This CDR3 has 15 residues. Germline V lookup: CDR1 SQVTM, CDR2 ANQGSEA. CDR3 nucleotides: TGCAGCGTTGCACATGGAGCGGGAGGTTCCTACGAGCAGTACTTC. It codes for CSVAHGAGGSYEQYF.

This clonotype was seen a few times. The CDR3 DNA reads as TGTGCCAGCAGTCCGACTTTCCCTAGGCAGTACTTC. Its protein is CASSPTFPRQYF. The V gene is TRBV7-8, the J gene TRBJ2-7, with D unclear. The CDR3 runs 12 residues. Germline V gives CDR1 SGHVS, CDR2 FQNEAQ. V was pared by 6 bases and J by 9 bases, with 15 bases between.

This clonotype was detected only a few times. The V gene is TRBV24-1, the J gene TRBJ2-3; D possibly corresponds to TRBD2 (5 bases). The length of the CDR3 is 17 residues. V shed 1 base and J shed 0 bases, with 13 bases lying between them. Germline V gene sequence: CDR1 KGHDR, CDR2 SFDVKD. Written as DNA, the CDR3 is TGTGCCACCAGTGATTTTGGGAGTGGACGGAGCACAGATACGCAGTATTTT. Translating it yields CATSDFGSGRSTDTQYF.

This clonotype was observed a handful of times. The V call is TRBV20-1, the J call TRBJ2-3; 11 nucleotides align to TRBD2. Looked up from germline, CDR1 is DFQATT and CDR2 is SNEGSKA (reference sequence). The CDR3 is 17 amino acids. The V gene end was trimmed by 4 bases and the J gene end by 2 bases; junction bases not matched to a gene: 11. CDR3 nucleotide sequence: TGCAGTGCTATGGGACTAGCGGAGAGGGGCCCCACAGATACGCAGTATTTT. Protein: CSAMGLAERGPTDTQYF.

This clonotype has only a few counts. The rearrangement joins TRBV5-1 to TRBJ1-4, with 10 nucleotides matching TRBD1. The CDR3 sequence is 15 residues long. The trim removed 4 bases at V and 7 bases at J, leaving 7 bases unmatched. Germline V gene data show CDR1 as SGHRS and CDR2 as YFSETQ. The CDR3 nucleotides are TGCGCCAGCAGCCCCTGGGACAGGGGTAGTGAAAAACTGTTTTTT. This sequence encodes CASSPWDRGSEKLFF. The variable domain in full, completed from reference TRBV5-1 and TRBJ1-4, reads KAGVTQTPRYLIKTRGQQVTLSCSPISGHRSVSWYQQTPGQGLQFLFEYFSETQRNKGNFPGRFSGRQFSNSRSEMNVSTLELGDSALYLCASSPWDRGSEKLFFGSGTQLSVL.

The V and J genes are TRBV29-1 and TRBJ1-1; 7 nucleotides match TRBD1. The CDR3 is made up of 13 amino acids. J was trimmed by 8 bases and V by 8 bases; bases with no gene match: 14. CDR1 and CDR2 (germline): SQVTM, ANQGSEA. This CDR3 reads CSITTGTLNEAFF. The CDR3 DNA is TGCAGCATTACGACAGGGACGCTGAACGAAGCTTTCTTT.

This clonotype was observed many times. The V and J genes are TRBV5-1 and TRBJ2-5, with D unresolved. Trimming took off 1 base at V and 4 bases at J, with 8 bases between the two ends. This CDR3 contains 13 residues. Germline V lookup: CDR1 SGHRS, CDR2 YFSETQ. Here the CDR3 reads CASSLSGLETQYF. The CDR3 nucleotides read TGCGCCAGCAGCTTGTCAGGTTTAGAGACCCAGTACTTC.

The rearrangement joins TRBV10-3 to TRBJ1-2; D gene unclear. CDR3 size: 14 residues. With 2 bases removed from V and 4 bases from J, the gap between germline ends came to 11 bases. Germline V gene data show CDR1 as ENHRY and CDR2 as SYGVKD. CDR3 loop: CAISERGVGYGYTF. The CDR3 DNA reads as TGTGCCATCAGTGAGCGGGGTGTTGGCTATGGCTACACCTTC.

This clonotype was found a few times. V is TRBV5-1 and J is TRBJ2-2; D is undetermined. The germline gives CDR1 SGHRS, CDR2 YFSETQ. V gave up 2 bases and J gave up 0 bases, with 11 bases separating them. This CDR3 has 16 residues. The CDR3 is CASSLSGGTNTGELFF. Written as DNA, the CDR3 is TGCGCCAGCAGCTTATCAGGTGGCACGAACACCGGGGAGCTGTTTTTT.

The genes are TRBV5-1 and TRBJ2-5; 13 bases line up with TRBD2. Germline V gene data show CDR1 as SGHRS and CDR2 as YFSETQ. V was pared by 5 bases and J by 6 bases, with 7 bases of the junction left unmatched. The CDR3 is 15 residues long. The DNA of the CDR3 is TGCGCCAGCAGTCGGACTAGCGGGAGTACGAAGACCCAGTACTTC. Translation gives CASSRTSGSTKTQYF.

V and J are TRBV6-1 and TRBJ2-7; D is possibly TRBD1 or TRBD2 (5 bases each). Germline loops: CDR1 MNHNS, CDR2 SASEGT. V lost 2 bases and J lost 0, with 8 bases in between. The CDR3 loop spans 14 amino acids. As DNA, the CDR3 is TGTGCCAGCAGTGAACTTGGGGGCTCCTACGAGCAGTACTTC. Encoded protein: CASSELGGSYEQYF.

V gene TRBV6-1 combines with J gene TRBJ2-3, with 9 bases matching TRBD1. The CDR3 is made up of 18 amino acids. The trim removed 6 bases at V and 2 bases at J, leaving 15 bases unmatched. CDR1 and CDR2 (germline): MNHNS, SASEGT. CDR3 sequence (DNA): TGTGCCAGCAGAGTGTCCCGGGACAGGGAGATTACCACAGATACGCAGTATTTT. As protein: CASRVSRDREITTDTQYF.

In this sample, this clonotype turned up many times. This sequence joins TRBV28 and TRBJ2-1, with 8 bases aligning to TRBD2. The CDR3 contains 15 residues. CDR1 MDHEN and CDR2 SYDVKM come from the germline V gene. The V and J ends lost 1 base and 7 bases, in that order; junction bases with no gene match: 6. CDR3 in amino acids: CASSLFSGGGNEQFF. DNA of the CDR3: TGTGCCAGCAGTTTATTCAGCGGGGGTGGGAATGAGCAGTTCTTC.

Ten or more counts support this clonotype. V is TRBV7-2 and J is TRBJ1-1; the D is unclear. The germline gives CDR1 SGHTA, CDR2 FQGNSA. The CDR3 has 12 residues. Trimming took off 4 bases at V and 8 bases at J, with 11 bases between the two ends. CDR3 sequence: CASSSPLGEAFF. The CDR3 bases are TGTGCCAGCAGCTCCCCGTTAGGGGAAGCTTTCTTT.

J is TRBJ1-1 and V is TRBV12-3 or TRBV12-4, with D unclear. The CDR3 runs 12 residues. Trimming removed 9 bases at V and 0 bases at J, with 8 bases between. CDR3 sequence reads: CASRFLNTEAFF. Written as DNA, the CDR3 is TGTGCCAGTAGATTCTTGAACACTGAAGCTTTCTTT.

This clonotype has a handful of counts. This chain uses TRBV5-6 with TRBJ2-7; TRBD1 might be the D (6 bases). Germline V gene sequence: CDR1 SGHDT, CDR2 YYEEEE. The CDR3 loop spans 14 amino acids. The V end lost 5 bases, the J end lost 1 base, and 13 bases lay between the germline ends. CDR3 in amino acids: CASSFQQGSYEQYF. In nucleotides, the CDR3 is TGTGCCAGCAGTTTCCAACAGGGTTCCTACGAGCAGTACTTC.

This clonotype has a handful of counts. The genes are TRBV29-1 and TRBJ2-1; D gene ambiguous. The CDR3 is 12 residues long. Trimming left V 0 bases short and J 6 bases short, with 6 bases between. Germline V gene lookup returns CDR1 SQVTM and CDR2 ANQGSEA. Here the CDR3 reads CSVEDIGNEQFF. The CDR3 DNA sequence: TGCAGCGTTGAAGATATAGGCAATGAGCAGTTCTTC.

The chain recombines TRBV2 with TRBJ2-7, with D perhaps matching TRBD2 (7 bases). V lost 2 bases to trimming and J lost 2 bases, with 19 bases between them. The length of the CDR3 is 17 residues. Per germline, CDR1 SNHLY and CDR2 FYNNEI. The CDR3 sequence is CASSESGASGAPYEQYF. The CDR3 region has the DNA TGTGCCAGCAGTGAATCAGGGGCTAGCGGAGCCCCCTACGAGCAGTACTTC.

This clonotype was detected only a few times. The chain recombines TRBV7-2 with TRBJ2-1; 9 bases are shared with TRBD1. CDR3 length: 15 residues. Germline V lookup: CDR1 SGHTA, CDR2 FQGNSA. V dropped 5 bases and J dropped 7; count of bases not matched to a gene: 9. This chain's CDR3 is CASSPTGGIGNEQFF. The DNA for the CDR3 is TGTGCCAGCAGCCCGACAGGGGGGATTGGAAATGAGCAGTTCTTC. Full variable domain (outside the CDR3, taken from reference TRBV7-2 and TRBJ2-1): GAGVSQSPSNKVTEKGKDVELRCDPISGHTALYWYRQSLGQGLEFLIYFQGNSAPDKSGLPSDRFSAERTGGSVSTLTIQRTQQEDSAVYLCASSPTGGIGNEQFFGPGTRLTVL.

This clonotype turned up a few times. The J gene is TRBJ2-5, the V gene TRBV15, with 12 bases identical to TRBD2. This CDR3 has 15 residues. The germline V gene has CDR1 LNHNV and CDR2 YYDKDF (reference sequence). Trimming removed 3 bases from V and 4 bases from J; junction bases left unmatched: 3. CDR3 sequence: CATSRKLAGGETQYF. Written as DNA, the CDR3 is TGTGCCACCAGCAGGAAACTAGCGGGGGGAGAGACCCAGTACTTC.

At least ten counts were recorded for this clonotype. The chain links TRBV19 to TRBJ2-5; D is perhaps TRBD1 (5 bases). The CDR3 spans 13 residues. The germline V and J ends were trimmed by 9 bases and 7 bases, with 18 bases remaining between them. Per germline, CDR1 LNHDA and CDR2 SQIVND (reference sequence). Written as DNA, the CDR3 is TGTGCCAGCCTCGACAGAACGTCGGGGACCCAGTACTTC. Its translation: CASLDRTSGTQYF.

The chain uses TRBV6-2 or TRBV6-3 and TRBJ1-2; D gene ambiguous. The length of the CDR3 is 13 residues. From germline, CDR1 is MNHEY and CDR2 SVGEGT. Trimming pared 6 bases from V and 2 bases from J, leaving 10 bases between. CDR3: CASRPRRNYGYTF. The DNA for the CDR3 is TGTGCCAGCAGACCCAGACGAAACTATGGCTACACCTTC.